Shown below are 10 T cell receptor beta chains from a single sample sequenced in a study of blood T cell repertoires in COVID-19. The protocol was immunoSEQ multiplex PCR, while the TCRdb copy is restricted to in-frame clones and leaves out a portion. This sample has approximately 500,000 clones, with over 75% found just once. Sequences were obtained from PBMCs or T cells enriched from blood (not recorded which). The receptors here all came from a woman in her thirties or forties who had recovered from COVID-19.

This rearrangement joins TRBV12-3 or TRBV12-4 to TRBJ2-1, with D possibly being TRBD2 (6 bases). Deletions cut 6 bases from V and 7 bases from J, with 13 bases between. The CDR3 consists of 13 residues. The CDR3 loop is CASRPGDVNEQFF. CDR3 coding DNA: TGTGCCAGCAGGCCGGGGGACGTGAATGAGCAGTTCTTC.

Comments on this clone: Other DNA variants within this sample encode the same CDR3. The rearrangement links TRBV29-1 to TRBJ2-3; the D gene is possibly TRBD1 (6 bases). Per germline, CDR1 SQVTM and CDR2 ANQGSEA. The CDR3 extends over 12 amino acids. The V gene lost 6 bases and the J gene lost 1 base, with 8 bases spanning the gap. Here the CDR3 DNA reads TGCAGCGTGCGACAGGGCACAGATACGCAGTATTTT. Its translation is CSVRQGTDTQYF.

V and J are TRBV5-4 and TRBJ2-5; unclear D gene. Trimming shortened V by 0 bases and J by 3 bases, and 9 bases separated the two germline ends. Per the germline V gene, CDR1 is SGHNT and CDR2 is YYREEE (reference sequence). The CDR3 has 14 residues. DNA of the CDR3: TGTGCCAGCAGCTTGGGGTGGGCAGAAGAGACCCAGTACTTC. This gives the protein CASSLGWAEETQYF.

This CDR3 reads CASSVGQYNNYGYTF. CDR3 sequence (DNA): TGTGCCAGCAGCGTAGGACAGTATAATAACTATGGCTACACCTTC. The rearrangement uses TRBV9 and TRBJ1-2; a possible D gene is TRBD1 (5 bases). Germline values: CDR1 SGDLS, CDR2 YYNGEE. V dropped 0 bases and J dropped 1 base, with 10 bases sitting between them. The CDR3 totals 15 residues.

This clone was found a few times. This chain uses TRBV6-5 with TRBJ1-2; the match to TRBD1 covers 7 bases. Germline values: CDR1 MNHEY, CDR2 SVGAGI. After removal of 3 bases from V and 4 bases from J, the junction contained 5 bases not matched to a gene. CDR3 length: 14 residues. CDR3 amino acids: CASSYEGASYGYTF. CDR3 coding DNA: TGTGCCAGCAGTTATGAGGGGGCGAGCTATGGCTACACCTTC.

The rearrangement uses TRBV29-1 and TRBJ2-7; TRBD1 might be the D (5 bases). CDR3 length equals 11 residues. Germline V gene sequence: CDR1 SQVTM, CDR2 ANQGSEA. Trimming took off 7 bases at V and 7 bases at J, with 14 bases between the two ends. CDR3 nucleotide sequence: TGCAGCGCTAATAGGGGTTCTGAGCAGTACTTC. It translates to CSANRGSEQYF.

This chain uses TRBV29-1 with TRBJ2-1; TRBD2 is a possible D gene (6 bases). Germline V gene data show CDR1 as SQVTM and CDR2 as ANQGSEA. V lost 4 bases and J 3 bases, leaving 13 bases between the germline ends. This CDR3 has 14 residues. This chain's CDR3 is CSVVPRAGYNEQFF. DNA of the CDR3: TGCAGCGTTGTTCCCCGAGCGGGCTACAATGAGCAGTTCTTC.

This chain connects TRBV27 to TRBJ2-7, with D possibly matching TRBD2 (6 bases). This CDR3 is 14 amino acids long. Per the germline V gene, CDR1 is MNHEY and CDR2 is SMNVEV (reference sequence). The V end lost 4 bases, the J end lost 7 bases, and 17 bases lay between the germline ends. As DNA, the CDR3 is TGTGCCAGCAGTTCGCCCCCGACTAGTCGGGAGCAGTACTTC. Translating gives CASSSPPTSREQYF.

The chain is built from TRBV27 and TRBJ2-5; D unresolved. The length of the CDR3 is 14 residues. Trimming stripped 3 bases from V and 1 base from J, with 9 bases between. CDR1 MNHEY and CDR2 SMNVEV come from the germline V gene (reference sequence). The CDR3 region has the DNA TGTGCCAGCAGTTTCGCGCTTACCCAAGAGACCCAGTACTTC. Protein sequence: CASSFALTQETQYF.

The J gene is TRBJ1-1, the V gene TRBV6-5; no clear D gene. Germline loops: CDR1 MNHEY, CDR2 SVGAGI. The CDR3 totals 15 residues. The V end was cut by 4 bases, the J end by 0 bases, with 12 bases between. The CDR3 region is CASSLLRGMNTEAFF. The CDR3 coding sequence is TGTGCCAGCAGTTTGCTACGCGGGATGAACACTGAAGCTTTCTTT.